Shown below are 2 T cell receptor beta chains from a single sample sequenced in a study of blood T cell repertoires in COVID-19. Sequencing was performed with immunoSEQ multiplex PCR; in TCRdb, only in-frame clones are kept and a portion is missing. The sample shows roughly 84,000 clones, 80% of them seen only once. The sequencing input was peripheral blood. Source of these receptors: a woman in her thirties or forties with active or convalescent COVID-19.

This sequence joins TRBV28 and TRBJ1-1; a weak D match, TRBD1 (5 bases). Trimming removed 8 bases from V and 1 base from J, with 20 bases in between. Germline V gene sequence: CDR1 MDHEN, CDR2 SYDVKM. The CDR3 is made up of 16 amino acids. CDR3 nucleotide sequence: TGTGCCAGCCGCCTGGGCGGGGGAGTGGGGAACACTGAAGCTTTCTTT. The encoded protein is CASRLGGGVGNTEAFF.

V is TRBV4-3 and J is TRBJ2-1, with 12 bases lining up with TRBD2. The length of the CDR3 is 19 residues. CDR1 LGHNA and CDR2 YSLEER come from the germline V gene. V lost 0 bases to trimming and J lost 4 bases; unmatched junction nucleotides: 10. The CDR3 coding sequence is TGCGCCAGCAGCCAAGATCCCCCTTTCCTAGCGGGAGGGTACAATGAGCAGTTCTTC. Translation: CASSQDPPFLAGGYNEQFF.